This T cell receptor beta chain was documented in a study of cytomegalovirus exposure and HLA in healthy donors. Overall study: Researchers found that less than 90% of around 400 genotyped donors fell within the Caucasian-associated ancestry cluster. General study points: In presence/absence analyses, roughly uniform sequencing depth across donors was assumed. Reported findings show TCR beta sequences accurately forecast HLA-A and HLA-B alleles in most subjects. Earlier analysis found most TCR beta V segments productive about 87% or about 30% of the time.

Turning to this clone: Its matching antigen is unknown.

The PCR made use of 60 Vbeta and 13 Jbeta primers. The method was immunoSEQ multiplex PCR; TCRdb's version includes in-frame clones alone and lacks a portion of them. Of 100,000 to 150,000 clones in the sample, 60% to 75% were seen once. CDR1 is KGHSH and CDR2 is LQKENI in the germline V gene. The V gene lost 1 base and the J gene lost 7 bases, with 7 bases spanning the gap. The CDR3 totals 12 residues. This clonotype was obtained from a woman aged 45-59 years in good health and CMV-seropositive. Material: PBMCs. V usage is TRBV18 and J usage is TRBJ1-1; D unclear. The CDR3 spells CASSPRLGEAFF. CDR3 nucleotides: TGTGCCAGCTCACCACGACTCGGTGAAGCTTTCTTT.